This T cell receptor (beta chain) was sequenced during a study of cytomegalovirus exposure and HLA in healthy donors. Notes on the study in general: One variant, a missense change in DCLRE1C, was linked in a later analysis to TCR beta V- and J-gene trimming. TRBV6-2, TRBV6-3 and some other V segments were excluded as indistinguishable. One cluster of highly shared sequence variants probably arose as a sequencing artifact. It was only CMV serostatus that was available as immune exposure information.

60 Vbeta and 13 Jbeta primers were used in PCR. Method: immunoSEQ multiplex PCR; TCRdb's copy keeps in-frame clones and lacks some. Of about 180,000 clones detected, under 85% appear once; the ten largest clones hold about 2.5%. V was shortened by 0 bases and J by 9 bases, with 6 bases between the two germline ends. This CDR3 is built from 11 residues. Germline V lookup: CDR1 MGHRA, CDR2 YSYEKL. Of note for this clone: Its antigen is unidentified.

Material: PBMCs. The origin of this receptor is a human donor in good health. The chain uses TRBV4-1 and TRBJ2-7; unclear D gene. CDR3 DNA sequence: TGCGCCAGCAGCCAAGAGTCGGTGCAGTACTTC. This gives the protein CASSQESVQYF.